This T cell receptor beta chain stems from a study of blood T cell repertoires in COVID-19. TCRdb keeps only in-frame clones here, not all; method: immunoSEQ multiplex PCR. The sample lists about 400,000 clones; approximately 86% were seen once. From germline, CDR1 is SGHKS and CDR2 YYEKEE (reference sequence). This CDR3 is 15 amino acids long. The trim removed 3 bases at V and 3 bases at J, leaving 7 bases unmatched. The cohort comprised adults aged about 18 to 100 years residing in 20 to 25 US areas. The V and J genes are TRBV5-5 and TRBJ2-7; 9 bases align to TRBD2. Sequenced input: PBMCs or T cells enriched from blood (not recorded which). The TCR was taken from a middle-aged woman with acute COVID-19. CDR3: CASSSGGGAIYEQYF. DNA of the CDR3: TGTGCCAGCAGCTCGGGCGGGGGGGCCATCTACGAGCAGTACTTC. Full variable domain (rest looked up from reference TRBV5-5 and TRBJ2-7): DAGVTQSPTHLIKTRGQQVTLRCSPISGHKSVSWYQQVLGQGPQFIFQYYEKEERGRGNFPDRFSARQFPNYSSELNVNALLLGDSALYLCASSSGGGAIYEQYFGPGTRLTVT.